This T cell receptor beta chain is from a study of blood T cell repertoires in COVID-19. Study-wide context: Samples taken during acute and convalescent COVID-19 were collected in the United States, Italy and Spain. PBMCs, B-cell-depleted T cells, or T cells were the source of the cDNA or gDNA that made up the material.

This clone has more than one count but fewer than ten. CDR1 and CDR2 from the germline V gene are MNHEY and SMNVEV (reference sequence). CDR3 length equals 15 residues. Trimming took off 8 bases at V and 1 base at J, with 18 bases between the two ends. Study processing details: Scientists estimated how many nucleated cells there were by amplifying reference gene primers. Method: immunoSEQ multiplex PCR; TCRdb's copy keeps in-frame clones and lacks some. The V and J calls and clone size come from that table; D and trimming were worked out from the DNA. The profile shows about 340,000 clones, around 88% of them singletons.

The material sequenced was peripheral blood. This rearrangement joins TRBV27 to TRBJ2-7, with D uncertain. This clonotype originated in a man in his thirties or forties with active or convalescent COVID-19. This CDR3 is CASVPLGQASYEQYF. CDR3 nucleotides: TGTGCCAGCGTGCCCCTGGGCCAGGCATCCTACGAGCAGTACTTC.